This T cell receptor beta chain appears in the sequencing data of a study of control samples from healthy donors and cancer patients. This table comes from immunoSEQ multiplex PCR, and its TCRdb copy is limited to in-frame clones, with some not included. The sample contains 20,000 to 30,000 clones, 80% to 85% of which appear only once. V trimming: 4 bases; J trimming: 8 bases; junction bases outside the gene matches: 6. The germline CDR1 and CDR2 sequences are GTSNPN and SVGIG (reference sequence). The CDR3 has 13 amino acids. The chain joins TRBV30 to TRBJ1-4, with 8 nucleotides matching TRBD1. The sequence was collected from a man aged 55 to 69 with colorectal cancer. Sequencing was carried out using PBMCs. The CDR3, as DNA: TGTGCCTGGAATTCGTACAGGGGGGAAAAACTGTTTTTT. This translates into CAWNSYRGEKLFF.